Following are 20 T cell receptor beta chains from one sample sequenced in a study of Graves' ophthalmopathy and Graves' hyperthyroidism. RNA transcripts yielded amplified TCR beta CDR3 regions. Second-round multiplex PCR came after first-round RT-PCR with HTBI primers. TCRdb re-analysed the multiplex PCR reads in MiXCR, keeping a single row per CDR3 protein. The repertoire consists of 600,000 to 650,000 distinct CDR3 sequences, with 20% to 25% occurring once and the leading ten covering roughly 7.4%. Sequencing used peripheral blood. The receptors were gathered from a woman aged 18-29 years with stable Graves' hyperthyroidism. Some clones in this sample may be carry-over from other donors' samples.

This clonotype was observed many times. This chain links TRBV4-1 with TRBJ1-3; unclear D gene. V shed 4 bases and J shed 0 bases, with 16 bases lying between them. CDR3 length equals 17 residues. In germline, CDR1 is MGHRA, CDR2 YSYEKL. This chain's CDR3 is CASSRIPGFRSGNTIYF. The CDR3 DNA reads as TGCGCCAGCAGCCGAATACCCGGGTTTCGCTCTGGAAACACCATATATTTT.

This chain uses TRBV7-2 with TRBJ1-2, with 9 positions matching TRBD1. With 2 bases clipped from V and 4 bases from J, the junction kept 5 bases outside the gene matches. The CDR3 has 15 amino acids. Germline CDR1 reads SGHTA; CDR2 reads FQGNSA. CDR3 nucleotides: TGTGCCAGCAGCTTAACGACAGGGGGGGGCTATGGCTACACCTTC. This sequence encodes CASSLTTGGGYGYTF.

V gene TRBV11-2 combines with J gene TRBJ2-7; a weak D match, TRBD1 (5 bases). Germline V gene sequence: CDR1 SGHAT, CDR2 FQNNGV. V was clipped by 5 bases and J by 7 bases, with 21 bases between them. The CDR3 is made up of 15 amino acids. The CDR3 here is CASSPDSLWVEEQYF. For the CDR3, the DNA is TGTGCCAGCAGCCCCGACAGCCTATGGGTGGAAGAGCAGTACTTC.

This clonotype was seen at least ten times. The V call is TRBV4-1, the J call TRBJ1-5; 9 bases fit TRBD1. Per germline, CDR1 MGHRA and CDR2 YSYEKL. The CDR3 is 15 residues long. V shed 1 base, J shed 5 bases, and the junction held 3 bases outside the gene matches. The CDR3 is CASSQADRGYQPQHF. CDR3 DNA sequence: TGCGCCAGCAGCCAAGCAGACAGGGGGTATCAGCCCCAGCATTTT.

This clonotype was counted a few times. The rearrangement joins TRBV6-1 to TRBJ2-7, with D possibly TRBD1 on 5 matching bases. Germline CDR1 is MNHNS and CDR2 is SASEGT. V was trimmed by 4 bases and J by 3 bases, leaving 16 bases between them. The CDR3 is made up of 15 amino acids. The CDR3 DNA sequence: TGTGCCAGCAGTGCAACAGGCGACTGGGGCTACGAGCAGTACTTC. Translated: CASSATGDWGYEQYF.

This clonotype was seen many times. The chain recombines TRBV6-5 with TRBJ2-2, with D unresolved. Deletions cut 10 bases from V and 2 bases from J, with 14 bases between. Germline V gene data show CDR1 as MNHEY and CDR2 as SVGAGI. The CDR3 extends over 14 amino acids. The CDR3 protein is CATRYTVNTGELFF. CDR3 nucleotide sequence: TGTGCCACCCGATACACAGTAAACACCGGGGAGCTGTTTTTT.

Many counts were recorded for this clonotype. The gene calls are TRBV6-1 and TRBJ1-1; D is ambiguous. The germline V and J ends were trimmed by 2 bases and 7 bases, with 5 bases remaining between them. This CDR3 contains 11 residues. Germline CDR1 and CDR2: MNHNS and SASEGT. DNA of the CDR3: TGTGCCAGCAGTGAAAGAGGTGAAGCTTTCTTT. Protein: CASSERGEAFF.

This clonotype was recorded a few times. The junction departs from germline at one end; a sequencing error may be responsible. This chain links TRBV6-5 with TRBJ1-1; D is unresolved. The CDR3 is 11 residues long. From germline, CDR1 is MNHEY and CDR2 SVGAGI. Written as DNA, the CDR3 is TGTGCCCGCAGTTACCCGGGGGAAGCTTTCTTT. Translation: CARSYPGEAFF.

V usage is TRBV30 and J usage is TRBJ2-7; 7 bases align to TRBD1. V was clipped by 0 bases and J by 1 base; unmatched bases: 3. The germline V gene encodes CDR1 GTSNPN and CDR2 SVGIG (reference sequence). The CDR3 is made up of 14 amino acids. In nucleotides, the CDR3 is TGTGCCTGGAGTGTATGGGGACAGTCCTACGAGCAGTACTTC. This codes for CAWSVWGQSYEQYF.

This clonotype appeared many times. The chain has TRBV12-3 or TRBV12-4 and TRBJ1-5, with D maybe TRBD1 (5 bases). The length of the CDR3 is 14 residues. V dropped 3 bases and J dropped 2 bases, with 8 bases sitting between them. CDR3 sequence reads: CASSFRVGNQPQHF. The CDR3 DNA follows: TGTGCCAGCAGTTTCAGGGTAGGCAATCAGCCCCAGCATTTT.

This clonotype was detected many times. The rearrangement links TRBV12-3 or TRBV12-4 to TRBJ2-2; TRBD1 matches 8 bases. The length of the CDR3 is 14 residues. V shed 6 bases and J 5 bases; nucleotides not matched to a gene: 5. In DNA, the CDR3 is TGTGCCAGCAGGGCTGGACAGGGTACCGGGGAGCTGTTTTTT. It translates to CASRAGQGTGELFF.

This clonotype was seen many times. The chain has TRBV3-1 and TRBJ1-5; the D is unclear. Trimming pared 3 bases from V and 5 bases from J, leaving 8 bases between. CDR1 LGHDT and CDR2 YNNKEL come from the germline V gene (reference sequence). The CDR3 loop spans 13 amino acids. In nucleotides, the CDR3 is TGTGCCAGCAGCCAGGGCAGCTATCAGCCCCAGCATTTT. Amino acids: CASSQGSYQPQHF.

Many counts were recorded for this clonotype. The rearrangement uses TRBV11-3 and TRBJ2-5; D not resolved. Germline V gives CDR1 SGHNT, CDR2 YENEEA. V was trimmed by 5 bases and J by 5 bases, leaving 12 bases between them. The CDR3 is made up of 13 amino acids. The CDR3 coding sequence is TGTGCCAGCAGCAAATCCAGCCTGGAGACCCAGTACTTC. The encoded protein is CASSKSSLETQYF.

This chain links TRBV20-1 with TRBJ1-2, with D unclear. CDR1 DFQATT and CDR2 SNEGSKA come from the germline V gene (reference sequence). CDR3 length: 13 residues. Trimming cost V 0 bases and J 8 bases, with 13 bases left between them. The CDR3 bases are TGCAGTGCTAGAGATACGCGGAAAAGAGGCTACACCTTC. It codes for CSARDTRKRGYTF.

This clonotype was seen at least ten times. The V and J genes are TRBV20-1 and TRBJ2-7; a weak D match, TRBD1 (5 bases). The length of the CDR3 is 17 residues. Germline V gene sequence: CDR1 DFQATT, CDR2 SNEGSKA (reference sequence). V was trimmed by 1 base and J by 6 bases, leaving 25 bases between them. The CDR3 bases are TGCAGTGCTAGAGCCCCTTTGGGGCCGTCTACGCATGGCGAGCAGTACTTC. It translates to CSARAPLGPSTHGEQYF.

On this clonotype: A clone one base away is much larger, so this may be a read error. V usage is TRBV6-5 and J usage is TRBJ2-5; TRBD2 agrees at 11 bases. CDR1 is MNHEY and CDR2 is SVGAGI in the germline V gene. The CDR3 has 17 amino acids. The CDR3 DNA is TGTGCCAGCAGTTACTCGGGGTTAGCGGGGGGGCAAGAGACCAAGTACTTC. Protein product: CASSYSGLAGGQETKYF.

Note on this clonotype: A junction end diverges from the germline sequence, so it may reflect a read error. The chain recombines TRBV11-2 with TRBJ1-2; no clear D gene. This CDR3 spans 12 amino acids. From germline, CDR1 is SGHAT and CDR2 FQNNGV. The CDR3 loop reads CSSSFTLYGYTF. The CDR3 bases are TGTTCCAGCAGCTTCACCTTGTATGGCTACACCTTC.

The chain employs TRBV19 and TRBJ1-5, with 7 bases lining up with TRBD1. V gave up 5 bases and J gave up 3 bases; unmatched junction bases: 10. Germline V gene lookup returns CDR1 LNHDA and CDR2 SQIVND (reference sequence). The CDR3 covers 16 residues. CDR3 in amino acids: CASSVPRDRYNQPQHF. The CDR3 DNA is TGTGCCAGTAGTGTACCCCGGGACAGATACAATCAGCCCCAGCATTTT.

The chain employs TRBV19 and TRBJ2-2; TRBD2 matches 8 bases. Germline V gene data show CDR1 as LNHDA and CDR2 as SQIVND (reference sequence). The CDR3 totals 15 residues. V shed 6 bases and J 3 bases; nucleotides not matched to a gene: 6. The CDR3: CASRADSGDTGELFF. CDR3 sequence (DNA): TGTGCCAGTAGAGCGGATAGCGGGGACACCGGGGAGCTGTTTTTT.

This clonotype was seen repeatedly, ten times or more. The rearrangement joins TRBV13 to TRBJ2-7, with 7 bases that match TRBD1. This CDR3 has 14 amino acids. With 5 bases clipped from V and 2 bases from J, the junction kept 6 bases outside the gene matches. Germline loops: CDR1 PRHDT, CDR2 FYEKMQ (reference sequence). The chain's CDR3 is CASSPGQLPYEQYF. The CDR3 DNA reads as TGTGCCAGCAGCCCGGGACAGCTTCCCTACGAGCAGTACTTC.